This T cell receptor beta chain was documented in a study of tumor T cells in aggressive B-cell lymphoma. Only in-frame clones appear in the TCRdb table, and some are missing; sequencing was by immunoSEQ multiplex PCR. The sample has about 11,000 clones; 89% are singletons. Germline-derived CDR1 and CDR2 are GTSNPN and SVGIG (reference sequence). This CDR3 is built from 15 residues. With V trimmed by 3 bases and J by 6 bases, 7 bases remained unmatched. The origin of this receptor is an adult with diffuse large B cell lymphoma. The chain recombines TRBV30 with TRBJ2-1, with 11 bases identical to TRBD2. The specimen sequenced was tumor tissue. The CDR3: CAWSRTGTSGNEQFF. CDR3 nucleotide sequence: TGTGCCTGGAGCCGTACCGGGACTAGCGGCAATGAGCAGTTCTTC.